The sequence of this T cell receptor beta chain was determined in a study of control samples from healthy donors and cancer patients. The repertoire was sequenced with immunoSEQ multiplex PCR; TCRdb's copy has only in-frame clones and lacks some. The table has tens of thousands of clones, about 92% seen once. The V gene end was trimmed by 8 bases and the J gene end by 3 bases; junction bases not matched to a gene: 5. The CDR3 is 15 residues long. CDR1 is LGHDT, CDR2 YNNKEL, per germline (reference sequence). V and J are TRBV3-1 (or the pseudogene TRBV3-2) and TRBJ2-3; 13 nucleotides match TRBD2. Sample: PBMCs. The TCR comes from a man aged 60 to 75 with colorectal cancer. CDR3 in DNA: TGTGCCAGCCGGAGACTAGCGGGGGGAACAGATACGCAGTATTTT. This translates into CASRRLAGGTDTQYF.